The rows below give T cell receptor beta chains drawn from one sample of a study of CD8+ T cells in alopecia areata. TCRdb keeps only in-frame clones here, not all; method: immunoSEQ multiplex PCR. Of 95,000 to 100,000 clones detected, around 60% appear once; the ten largest clones hold 15% to 20%. The sequencing here drew on CD8+ T cells sorted from blood, taken around week 55, from a patient treated with tofacitinib. These receptors came from a human donor with alopecia areata. Each CDR3 is given with its conserved first and last residue. The D gene is left open where the match is weak. The size field is filled for only some rows; it gives once, few, many or a size class.

TRBD1,TRBJ1-2,TRBV23-1,-,13,CASIPGTGDGYTF,TGCGCCAGCATTCCCGGGACAGGGGACGGCTACACCTTC
TRBD2,TRBJ2-2,TRBV7-6,-,17,CASSSRLAGTNTGELFF,TGTGCCAGCAGTTCTAGACTAGCGGGGACGAACACCGGGGAGCTGTTTTTT
-,TRBJ1-5,TRBV4-2,-,16,CASSPAGGEGYQPQHF,TGTGCCAGCAGCCCAGCGGGCGGGGAAGGGTATCAGCCCCAGCATTTT
-,TRBJ2-5,TRBV9,-,16,CASSASPDGTQETQYF,TGTGCCAGCAGCGCCTCCCCGGACGGAACCCAAGAGACCCAGTACTTC
-,TRBJ2-7,TRBV5-1,-,13,CASSLSFGYEQYF,TGCGCCAGCAGCTTGTCGTTCGGGTACGAGCAGTACTTC
TRBD1,TRBJ1-4,TRBV14,few,12,CASRGGEEKLFF,TGTGCCAGCAGAGGGGGCGAGGAAAAACTGTTTTTT
TRBD1,TRBJ2-5,TRBV6-5,-,15,CASSPDEGAQETQYF,TGTGCCAGCAGCCCAGATGAGGGGGCGCAAGAGACCCAGTACTTC
-,TRBJ2-1,TRBV27,few,15,CASSFLQGTFNEQFF,TGTGCCAGCAGTTTTTTGCAGGGTACTTTCAATGAGCAGTTCTTC
-,TRBJ2-7,TRBV7-8,once,16,CASSLAGRAGLDEQYF,TGTGCCAGCAGCTTAGCAGGTCGTGCAGGGCTAGACGAGCAGTACTTC
-,TRBJ2-7,TRBV6-6,-,10,CASGYYEQYF,TGTGCCAGCGGGTACTACGAGCAGTACTTC
TRBD1,TRBJ1-1,TRBV5-1,-,14,CASSSTGMNTEAFF,TGCGCCAGCAGTTCGACAGGGATGAACACTGAAGCTTTCTTT
-,TRBJ2-7,TRBV19,-,17,CASSIDGGQDYAYEQYF,TGTGCCAGTAGTATAGATGGGGGACAAGATTATGCCTACGAGCAGTACTTC
TRBD1,TRBJ2-7,TRBV4-1,-,15,CASSQPGDRGYEQYF,TGCGCCAGCAGCCAACCCGGAGACAGGGGATACGAGCAGTACTTC
-,TRBJ1-5,TRBV25-1,-,14,CASSVGGGNQPQHF,TGTGCCAGCAGTGTTGGAGGGGGCAATCAGCCCCAGCATTTT
-,TRBJ1-5,TRBV29-1,-,15,CSVGRVHRADQPQHF,TGCAGCGTTGGAAGGGTCCACAGGGCTGATCAGCCCCAGCATTTT
-,TRBJ2-4,TRBV4-1,-,18,CASSQDSILTMVKNIQYF,TGCGCCAGCAGCCAAGATAGCATCCTGACTATGGTCAAAAACATTCAGTACTTC
-,TRBJ2-3,TRBV7-9,-,13,CASSRQGTDTQYF,TGTGCCAGCAGCCGGCAGGGGACAGATACGCAGTATTTT
-,TRBJ1-1,TRBV2,-,14,CASSSRELGTEAFF,TGTGCCAGCAGTTCCAGGGAACTGGGAACTGAAGCTTTCTTT
TRBD2,TRBJ2-3,TRBV4-2,-,16,CASSYSSGGAADTQYF,TGTGCCAGCAGTTACTCGTCGGGGGGGGCCGCAGATACGCAGTATTTT
-,TRBJ1-1,TRBV30,-,12,CAWSFTNTEAFF,TGTGCCTGGAGCTTCACTAACACTGAAGCTTTCTTT
-,TRBJ1-2,TRBV15,-,15,CATSRERVTIYGYTF,TGTGCCACCAGCAGAGAAAGGGTAACGATATATGGCTACACCTTC
TRBD1,TRBJ2-7,TRBV27,-,14,CASRGTGRPYEQYF,TGTGCCAGCAGGGGGACAGGGAGGCCCTACGAGCAGTACTTC
-,TRBJ2-1,TRBV27,-,10,CASRGLEQFF,TGTGCCAGCAGAGGTTTAGAGCAGTTCTTC
-,TRBJ2-7,TRBV29-1,-,13,CSVGGIPSNEQYF,TGCAGCGTCGGGGGCATCCCCAGCAACGAGCAGTACTTC
-,TRBJ2-7,TRBV13,few,16,CASSLGYGARNYEQYF,TGTGCCAGCAGCTTAGGGTATGGGGCGCGTAACTACGAGCAGTACTTC
TRBD1,TRBJ2-7,TRBV4-2,-,14,CASSPGTGGYEQYF,TGTGCCAGCAGCCCCGGGACAGGCGGCTACGAGCAGTACTTC
-,TRBJ2-1,TRBV30,-,12,CAWTYRVHEQFF,TGTGCCTGGACGTACAGGGTTCATGAGCAGTTCTTC
-,TRBJ2-3,TRBV7-9,-,13,CASSGGSTDTQYF,TGTGCCAGCAGTGGGGGGAGCACAGATACGCAGTATTTT
-,TRBJ2-7,TRBV10-3,-,16,CAISEYDRAGSYEQYF,TGTGCCATCAGTGAGTATGATAGAGCGGGCTCCTACGAGCAGTACTTC